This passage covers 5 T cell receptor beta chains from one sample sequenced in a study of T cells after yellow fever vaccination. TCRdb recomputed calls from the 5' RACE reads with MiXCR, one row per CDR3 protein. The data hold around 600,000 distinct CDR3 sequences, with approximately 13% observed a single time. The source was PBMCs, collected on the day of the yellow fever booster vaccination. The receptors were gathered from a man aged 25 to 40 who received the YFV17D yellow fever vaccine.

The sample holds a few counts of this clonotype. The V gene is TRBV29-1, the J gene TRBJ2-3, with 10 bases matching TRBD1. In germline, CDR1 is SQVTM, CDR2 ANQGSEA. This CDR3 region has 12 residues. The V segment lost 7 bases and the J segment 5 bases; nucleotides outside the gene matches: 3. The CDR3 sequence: CSGGDRGDTQYF. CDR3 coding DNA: TGCAGCGGAGGGGACAGGGGAGATACGCAGTATTTT.

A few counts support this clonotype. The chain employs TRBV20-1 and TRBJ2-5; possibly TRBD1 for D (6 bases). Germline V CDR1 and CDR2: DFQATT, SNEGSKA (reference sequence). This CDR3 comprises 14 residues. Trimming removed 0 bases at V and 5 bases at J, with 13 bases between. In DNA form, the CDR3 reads TGCAGTGCTAGAGATCCTACTAGGGGGGAGACCCAGTACTTC. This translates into CSARDPTRGETQYF.

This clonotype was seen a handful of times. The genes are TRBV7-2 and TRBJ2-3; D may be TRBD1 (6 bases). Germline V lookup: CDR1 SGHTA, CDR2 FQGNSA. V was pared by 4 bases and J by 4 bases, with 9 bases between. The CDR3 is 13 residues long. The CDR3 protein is CASSSWTADTQYF. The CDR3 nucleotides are TGTGCCAGCAGCTCCTGGACAGCAGATACGCAGTATTTT.

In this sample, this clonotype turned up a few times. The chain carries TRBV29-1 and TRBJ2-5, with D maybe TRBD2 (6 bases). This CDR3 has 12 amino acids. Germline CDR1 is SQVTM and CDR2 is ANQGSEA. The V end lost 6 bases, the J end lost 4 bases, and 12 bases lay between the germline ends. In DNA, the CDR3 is TGCAGCGTAACTAGCAGTATAGAGACCCAGTACTTC. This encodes CSVTSSIETQYF.

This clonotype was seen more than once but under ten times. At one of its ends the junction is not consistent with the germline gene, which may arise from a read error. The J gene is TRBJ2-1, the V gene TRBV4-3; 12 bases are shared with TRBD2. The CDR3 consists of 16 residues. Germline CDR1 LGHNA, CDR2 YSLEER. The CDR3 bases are TGCGCCAGCAGCCAAGATTGGAGGCTAGCGGGAGGGGGAGGTTGGTTC. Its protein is CASSQDWRLAGGGGWF.